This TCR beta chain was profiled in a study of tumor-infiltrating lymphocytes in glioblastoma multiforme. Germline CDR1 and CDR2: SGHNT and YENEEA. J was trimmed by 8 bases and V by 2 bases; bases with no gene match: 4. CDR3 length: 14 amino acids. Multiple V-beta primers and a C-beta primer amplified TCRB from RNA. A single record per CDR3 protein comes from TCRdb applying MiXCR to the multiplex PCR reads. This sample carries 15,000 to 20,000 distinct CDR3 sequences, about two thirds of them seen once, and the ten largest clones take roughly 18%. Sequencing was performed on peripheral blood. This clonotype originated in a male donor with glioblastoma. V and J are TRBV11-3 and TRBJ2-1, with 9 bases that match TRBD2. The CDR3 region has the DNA TGTGCCAGCAGCTTACTAGCGGGGTTATATGAGCAGTTCTTC. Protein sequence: CASSLLAGLYEQFF. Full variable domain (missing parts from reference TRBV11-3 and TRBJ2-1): EAGVVQSPRYKIIEKKQPVAFWCNPISGHNTLYWYLQNLGQGPELLIRYENEEAVDDSQLPKDRFSAERLKGVDSTLKIQPAELGDSAVYLCASSLLAGLYEQFFGPGTRLTVL.